This T cell receptor beta chain stems from a study of cytomegalovirus exposure and HLA in healthy donors (dated by TCRdb to 2015 to 2018). Looking at the study overall: An earlier analysis of fewer than 750 of the donors reported 276 Gb of sequence data and 100 million to 120 million unique TCR beta sequences obtained from about 200 million T cells. Among roughly 400 genotyped donors of the cohort, an average of around 240,000 unique TCR beta nucleotide sequences were sequenced per donor, about a sixth of them non-productive. Rather than drawing on any new phenotypic data, the later analysis identified candidate immune exposures from TCR beta sequences and the way those sequences occurred across donors. The number of donors typed differed by locus, with roughly 620-640 for A, B, C, DRB1 and DQB1, roughly 520 for DQA1, 600 to 610 for DPA1, and around 430 for DPB1. In addition to the first cohort of several hundred subjects, a separate validation cohort of 130 or so different subjects was used. The study aimed to test whether cataloging public T cell receptors could reveal signatures of past pathogen exposure. To study patterns of TCR occurrence, a later analysis re-analyzed previously published TCR beta repertoires from several hundred donors and added high-resolution HLA genotyping. An earlier analysis of around 540 of the donors applied high-throughput TCR beta sequencing to assess whether each TCR beta V gene segment acted as functional or pseudogenic. Using immunosequencing, the study profiled T cell repertoires from about 610 subjects and related those repertoires to cytomegalovirus serostatus. Because of strong linkage in the cohort, four or five DR-DQ haplotypes were treated as single units for association and clustering. Of the roughly 430 genotyped donors, over 70% fell in the genetic ancestry cluster associated with self-reported Caucasian donors. An early release that covered about 600 HLA-typed donors contained around 330 gigabases of sequencing data and 70 million to 100 million unique TCR sequences. HLA typing included class I and class II loci at four-digit resolution. The study combined high-throughput TCR immunosequencing, statistical association of individual TCRs with disease status, and machine learning to predict cytomegalovirus infection status. Donor age, sex, ethnicity and CMV serostatus were collected together with the repertoire data. A later genetic analysis used genome-wide SNP genotypes for about three fifths of the 666 donors, treating that subset as a discovery cohort. Every discovery cohort repertoire had been produced on one sequencing platform.

Paper-wide results and their limitations: An earlier analysis of approximately 540 of the donors showed that most TCR beta V segments appeared in productive rearrangements either about 90% or about 30% of the time, which broadly matched IMGT annotations. A later analysis found that HLA-associated TCR beta chains were more clonally expanded and had lower generation probabilities than equally common non-associated chains. In a later analysis, several top co-occurrence clusters were reported to appear linked to parvovirus B19, influenza, CMV and Epstein-Barr virus. When HLA alleles, especially DR and DQ, strongly co-occurred, TCR associations were difficult to assign to individual alleles. The authors suggested that the approach could potentially be extended to other disease states and immunological phenotypes. This cohort had only TCR beta chains sequenced, and the lack of alpha or paired-chain data limited which features could be detected. Because HLA typing was missing for some donors at each locus, association tests included only the typed subset. Most TCR sequences were seen in very few donors, while some public TCRs were found in many individuals. A further reported finding was that TCR beta sequences accurately predicted the HLA-A and HLA-B alleles for most subjects in the first cohort. Because counts were too low, roughly 16 rarely observed V segments, including chromosome 9 orphons, were excluded from the earlier analysis of around 640 of the donors. In both the original and validation cohorts, the classifier was reported to diagnose cytomegalovirus status with high specificity and sensitivity. Sequencing depth was assumed to be roughly uniform across donors in the presence/absence analyses, though that assumption may not hold. In a later genetic analysis, fewer N-insertions in productive TCRs were reported among donors in an Asian-associated ancestry cluster than the roughly 700-donor mean. A later analysis associated about 17,000 TCR beta sequences with specific HLA alleles at a false discovery rate of 0.05. A total of fewer than 200 TCR beta chains were listed by the study as associated with cytomegalovirus. A few of the identified cytomegalovirus-associated TCR beta chains were confirmed in vitro to be specific for cytomegalovirus antigens. Correlated functional status among segregating V segments might reflect linkage disequilibrium, but an unknown experimental factor could not be ruled out. In a later analysis, most CMV-associated TCR beta chains were found to appear HLA-restricted, with HLA associations seemingly driven largely by CMV exposure. Immune exposure information for the cohort was limited to CMV serostatus. A later analysis found that TCR association rates varied across HLA loci, with DRB1 alleles showing the most associated TCRs and HLA-C alleles the fewest. The sequencing pipeline was judged likely to have produced a cluster of highly shared sequence variants as a technical artifact. V-gene and J-gene trimming of TCR beta chains was associated with a missense DCLRE1C variant in a later genetic analysis, and the association was replicated in an independent cohort.

Concerning this clone itself: What this receptor recognizes is not known.

In total, roughly 670 healthy bone marrow donors made up the cohort. Cohort members were all nominally healthy when sampled, although unrecorded immune exposures were likely present. The donor was CMV seronegative and belonged to the group of over 350 seronegative cohort members. Every donor gave a peripheral blood sample, and the peripheral blood mononuclear cells from that sample were used for TCR beta sequencing. The Qiagen DNeasy Blood Extraction Kit was used to extract genomic DNA from the blood cell samples. To prepare the library, the immunoSEQ multiplex PCR assay was applied. The multiplex PCR relied on a mix of 60 forward primers for TCR Vbeta segments and 13 reverse primers for TCR Jbeta segments. A multiplex PCR assay on genomic DNA amplified the CDR3 region of rearranged TCR beta genes. Amplified TCR beta libraries were sequenced as 87-base-pair reads on the Illumina HiSeq System. As for the original processing: Across the roughly 670 repertoires, a later analysis counted 60 million to 90 million unique TCR beta chains, roughly 11 million of which were shared by at least two donors. Raw reads were error-corrected and collapsed into unique sequences by a nearest-neighbor algorithm in which closely related sequences were merged to remove PCR and sequencing errors. Alignment of CDR3 sequences to IMGT reference sequences was used to assign V, D and J gene segments. For a sequence to be retained, at least a six-nucleotide match to both a V gene segment and a J gene segment was required. A rearrangement counted as productive if the CDR3 had no stop codons and remained in frame with V and J, and every other rearrangement counted as non-productive. CDR3 was defined according to IMGT convention as the region running from the second conserved V-encoded cysteine to the conserved J-encoded phenylalanine. Sequences without an unambiguous match to a single V gene segment were excluded from the earlier analysis of almost 600 of the donors. In an earlier analysis of some 590 of the donors, a V segment was called functional when productive rearrangements were above 56.7%, and segregating when the standard deviation between donors exceeded 5%. To diagnose cytomegalovirus status from the catalog of TCR beta chain sequences, a statistical classification framework was built. V and J gene assignment, in a later analysis, came from comparing TCR nucleotide sequences with IMGT/GENE-DB human TR gene sequences. Using the TCRdist pipeline, a later analysis assigned CDR3 sequences along with most-parsimonious VDJ recombination scenarios. In a later analysis, every TCR beta chain was defined by the combination of its CDR3 amino acid sequence and its V-gene family, and reads without a unique V-gene family were dropped. A later analysis removed several hundred highly shared, low-generation-probability nucleotide sequences to deal with suspected cross-contamination and a sequencing artifact. In a later analysis, a clonal expansion index was calculated for each public chain from normalized within-repertoire ranks of inferred template counts. In a later analysis, generation probabilities were computed using a VDJ recombination model fitted to out-of-frame rearrangements, and the results were checked against IGoR. In a later analysis, TCR-TCR, TCR-HLA and TCR-CMV co-occurrence was scored with hypergeometric tests, and a repertoire-size bias correction was applied to TCR pairs. A later analysis estimated false discovery rates by permuting HLA or CMV assignments 20 times. In a later analysis, co-occurring TCRs were grouped using DBSCAN, and TCRdist sequence similarity was added for clustering within HLA-allele-positive subsets. Repertoires with fewer than 30,000 or more than 120,000 public chains were left out of co-occurrence clustering, as were a few repertoires with anomalous nucleotide sharing. Drawn from immuneACCESS, this table holds only the in-frame rearrangements with V and J called that TCRdb kept. Clones are partly lost; checked studies trace under half to an unresolved V gene and leave the rest unexplained. Clone size and V and J calls were adopted from that table, with D and trimming inferred from the DNA. The sample table records fewer than 200,000 clones. The ten largest clones add up to about 1.2% of the sample.

Specimen: PBMCs. This TCR derives from a woman aged 55-69 years in good health and CMV-seronegative.

The CDR3 in this case is CASSLRPPGLAGGPSYNEQFF. The DNA sequence is as follows: TGTGCCAGCAGCTTAAGACCGCCCGGGCTAGCGGGGGGCCCCAGCTACAATGAGCAGTTCTTC. The chain is assembled from TRBV7-8 and TRBJ2-1; TRBD2 agrees with 11 junctional bases. The CDR3 has 21 amino acids, counting the end cysteine and phenylalanine. The kept DNA is CDR3 alone, 63 bases in frame from the first base. In the germline V gene, CDR1 corresponds to SGHVS and CDR2 to FQNEAQ. The V end gives up 2 bases and the J end 3 bases, leaving 18 bases in the junction not matched to a gene.